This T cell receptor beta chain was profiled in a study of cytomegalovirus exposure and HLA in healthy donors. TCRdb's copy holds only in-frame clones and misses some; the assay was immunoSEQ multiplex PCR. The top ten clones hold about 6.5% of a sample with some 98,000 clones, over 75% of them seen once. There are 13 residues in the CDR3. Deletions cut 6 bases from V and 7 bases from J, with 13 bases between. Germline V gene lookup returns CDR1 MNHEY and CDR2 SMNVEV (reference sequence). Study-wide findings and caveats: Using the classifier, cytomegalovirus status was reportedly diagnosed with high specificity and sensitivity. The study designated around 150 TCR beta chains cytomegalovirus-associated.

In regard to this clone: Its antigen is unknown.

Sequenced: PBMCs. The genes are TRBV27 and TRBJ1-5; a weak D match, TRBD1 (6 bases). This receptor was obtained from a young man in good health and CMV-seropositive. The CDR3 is CASRISGDQPQHF. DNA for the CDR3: TGTGCCAGCAGGATCTCAGGGGACCAGCCCCAGCATTTT.